This TCR beta chain came from a study of technical replicates of blood from several donors. Clones were sequenced by immunoSEQ multiplex PCR, and TCRdb holds only the in-frame ones, with some missing. Among around 72,000 clones listed, approximately 91% were seen once. CDR1 ENHRY and CDR2 SYGVKD come from the germline V gene. The CDR3 length is 12 residues. The junction had 1 base not matched to a gene; V was cut back by 6 bases and J by 6 bases. The V and J genes are TRBV10-3 and TRBJ2-3; 9 bases match TRBD1. Sequencing was performed on PBMCs. The TCR comes from a human donor in good health. Some clones in this sample may be carry-over from other donors' samples. CDR3 bases: TGTGCCATCAGCGGACAGGGGGATACGCAGTATTTT. Its protein product is CAISGQGDTQYF.